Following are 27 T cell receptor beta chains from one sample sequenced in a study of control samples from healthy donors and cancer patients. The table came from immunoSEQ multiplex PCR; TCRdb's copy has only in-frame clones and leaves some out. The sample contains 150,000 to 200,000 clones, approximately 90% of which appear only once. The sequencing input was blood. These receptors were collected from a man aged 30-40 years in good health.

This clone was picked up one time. The CDR3 DNA reads as TGTGCCAGCAGCCAGGCTAGCTCCTACGAGCAGTACTTC. This gives the protein CASSQASSYEQYF. The chain carries TRBV14 and TRBJ2-7; no firm D call. Trimming shortened V by 3 bases and J by 0 bases, and 6 bases separated the two germline ends. This CDR3 has 13 residues. The germline CDR1 and CDR2 sequences are SGHDN and FVKESK.

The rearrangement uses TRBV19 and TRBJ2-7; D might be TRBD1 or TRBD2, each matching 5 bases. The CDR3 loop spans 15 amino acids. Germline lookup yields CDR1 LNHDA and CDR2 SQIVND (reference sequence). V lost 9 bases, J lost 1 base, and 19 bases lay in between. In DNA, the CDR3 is TGTGCCAGCCAGCGTTCCTCCGGGGCATCCTACGAGCAGTACTTC. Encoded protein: CASQRSSGASYEQYF.

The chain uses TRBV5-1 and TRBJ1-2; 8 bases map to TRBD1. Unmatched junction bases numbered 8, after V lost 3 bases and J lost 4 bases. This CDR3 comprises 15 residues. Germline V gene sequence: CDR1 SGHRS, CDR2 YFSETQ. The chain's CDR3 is CASSSAGTGIYGYTF. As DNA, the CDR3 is TGCGCCAGCAGCTCCGCCGGGACAGGAATCTATGGCTACACCTTC. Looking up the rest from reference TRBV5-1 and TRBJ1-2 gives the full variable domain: KAGVTQTPRYLIKTRGQQVTLSCSPISGHRSVSWYQQTPGQGLQFLFEYFSETQRNKGNFPGRFSGRQFSNSRSEMNVSTLELGDSALYLCASSSAGTGIYGYTFGSGTRLTVV.

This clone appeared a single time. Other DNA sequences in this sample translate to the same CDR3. In nucleotides, the CDR3 is TGCGCCAGCAGCTTTTCCGGCGACACTGAAGCTTTCTTT. Encoded protein: CASSFSGDTEAFF. V is TRBV5-1 and J is TRBJ1-1; no firm D call. V dropped 2 bases and J dropped 3 bases, with 8 bases sitting between them. CDR3 size: 13 residues. The germline V gene has CDR1 SGHRS and CDR2 YFSETQ.

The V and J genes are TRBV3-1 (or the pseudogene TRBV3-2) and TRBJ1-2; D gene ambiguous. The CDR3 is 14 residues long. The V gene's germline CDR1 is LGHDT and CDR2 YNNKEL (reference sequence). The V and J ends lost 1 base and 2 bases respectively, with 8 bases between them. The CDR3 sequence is CASSQGPANYGYTF. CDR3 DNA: TGTGCCAGCAGCCAAGGGCCGGCAAACTATGGCTACACCTTC.

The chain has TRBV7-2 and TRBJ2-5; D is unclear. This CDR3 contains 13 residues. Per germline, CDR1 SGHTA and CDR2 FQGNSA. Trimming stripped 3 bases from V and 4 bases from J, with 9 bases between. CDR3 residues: CASSFRPGETQYF. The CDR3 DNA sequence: TGTGCCAGCAGCTTCCGCCCTGGAGAGACCCAGTACTTC.

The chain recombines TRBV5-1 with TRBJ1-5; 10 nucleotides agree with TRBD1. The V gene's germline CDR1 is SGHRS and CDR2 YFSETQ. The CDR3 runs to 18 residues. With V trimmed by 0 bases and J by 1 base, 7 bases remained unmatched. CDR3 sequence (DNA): TGCGCCAGCAGCTTGGGGGGACAGGGGCCGGGGAGCAATCAGCCCCAGCATTTT. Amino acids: CASSLGGQGPGSNQPQHF.

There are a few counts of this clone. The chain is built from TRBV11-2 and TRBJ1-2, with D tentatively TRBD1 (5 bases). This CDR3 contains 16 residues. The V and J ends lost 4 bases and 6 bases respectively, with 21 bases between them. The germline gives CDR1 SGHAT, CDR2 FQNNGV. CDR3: CASSSRGTFSLNGYTF. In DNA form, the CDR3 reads TGTGCCAGCAGCTCGAGAGGGACCTTTTCCCTTAATGGCTACACCTTC.

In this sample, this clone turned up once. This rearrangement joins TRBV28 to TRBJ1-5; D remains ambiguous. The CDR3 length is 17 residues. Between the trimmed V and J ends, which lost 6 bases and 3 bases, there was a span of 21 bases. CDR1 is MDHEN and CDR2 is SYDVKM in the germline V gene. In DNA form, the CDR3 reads TGTGCCAGCAGCAGTCTACCGGGCCGACCCAACAATCAGCCCCAGCATTTT. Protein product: CASSSLPGRPNNQPQHF.

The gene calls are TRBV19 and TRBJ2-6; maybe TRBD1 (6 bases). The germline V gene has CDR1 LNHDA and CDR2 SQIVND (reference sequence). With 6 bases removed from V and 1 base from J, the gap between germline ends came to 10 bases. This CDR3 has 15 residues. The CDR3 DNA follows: TGTGCCAGTAGGGACGGGACATCTGGGGCCAACGTCCTGACTTTC. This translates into CASRDGTSGANVLTF.

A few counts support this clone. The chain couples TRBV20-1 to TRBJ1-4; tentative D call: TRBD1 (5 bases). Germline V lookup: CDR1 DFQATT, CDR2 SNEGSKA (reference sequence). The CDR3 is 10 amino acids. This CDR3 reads CTTRDEKLFF. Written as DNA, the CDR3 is TGCACTACCAGGGATGAAAAACTGTTTTTT.

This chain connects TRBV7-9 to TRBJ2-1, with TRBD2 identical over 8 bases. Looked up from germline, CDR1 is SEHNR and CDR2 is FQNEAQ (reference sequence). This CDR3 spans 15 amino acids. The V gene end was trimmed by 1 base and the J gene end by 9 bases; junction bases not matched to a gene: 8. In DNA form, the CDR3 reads TGTGCCAGCAGCTTAGGGCCGGGAGGGATACTTGAGCAGTTCTTC. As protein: CASSLGPGGILEQFF. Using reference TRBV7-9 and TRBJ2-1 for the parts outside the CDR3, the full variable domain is DTGVSQNPRHKITKRGQNVTFRCDPISEHNRLYWYRQTLGQGPEFLTYFQNEAQLEKSRLLSDRFSAERPKGSFSTLEIQRTEQGDSAMYLCASSLGPGGILEQFFGPGTRLTVL.

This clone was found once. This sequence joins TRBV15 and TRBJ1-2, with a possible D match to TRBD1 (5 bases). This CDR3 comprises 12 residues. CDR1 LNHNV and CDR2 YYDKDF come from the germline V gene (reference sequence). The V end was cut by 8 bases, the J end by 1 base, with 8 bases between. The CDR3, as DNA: TGTGCCACCCGGGGGAATAACTATGGCTACACCTTC. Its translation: CATRGNNYGYTF.

For the CDR3, the DNA is TGTGCCAGCTCCCCAACAGGGGGTAGCACAGATACGCAGTATTTT. As protein: CASSPTGGSTDTQYF. V usage is TRBV18 and J usage is TRBJ2-3; 8 bases are a match to TRBD1. The CDR3 has 15 amino acids. Trimming removed 6 bases from V and 0 bases from J; junction bases left unmatched: 5. The germline gives CDR1 KGHSH, CDR2 LQKENI.

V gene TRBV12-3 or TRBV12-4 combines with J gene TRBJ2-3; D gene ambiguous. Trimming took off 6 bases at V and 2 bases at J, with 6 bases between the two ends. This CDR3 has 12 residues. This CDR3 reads CASRDDTDTQYF. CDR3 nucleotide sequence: TGTGCCAGCAGGGACGACACAGATACGCAGTATTTT.

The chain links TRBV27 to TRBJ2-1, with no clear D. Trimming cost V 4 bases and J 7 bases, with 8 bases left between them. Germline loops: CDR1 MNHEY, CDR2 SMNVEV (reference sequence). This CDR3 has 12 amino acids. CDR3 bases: TGTGCCAGCAGTTATTTGGGTAATGAGCAGTTCTTC. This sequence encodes CASSYLGNEQFF.

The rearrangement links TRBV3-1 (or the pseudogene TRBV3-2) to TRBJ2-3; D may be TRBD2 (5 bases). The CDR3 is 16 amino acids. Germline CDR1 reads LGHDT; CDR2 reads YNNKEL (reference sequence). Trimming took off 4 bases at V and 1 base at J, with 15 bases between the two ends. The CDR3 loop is CASSPFLAPGTDTQYF. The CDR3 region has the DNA TGTGCCAGCAGCCCCTTCTTAGCGCCTGGCACAGATACGCAGTATTTT.

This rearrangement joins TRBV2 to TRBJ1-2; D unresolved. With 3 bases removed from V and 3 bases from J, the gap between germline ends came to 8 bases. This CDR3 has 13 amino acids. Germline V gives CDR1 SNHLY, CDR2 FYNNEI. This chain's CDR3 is CASSEKAYYGYTF. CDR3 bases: TGTGCCAGCAGTGAGAAGGCATACTATGGCTACACCTTC.

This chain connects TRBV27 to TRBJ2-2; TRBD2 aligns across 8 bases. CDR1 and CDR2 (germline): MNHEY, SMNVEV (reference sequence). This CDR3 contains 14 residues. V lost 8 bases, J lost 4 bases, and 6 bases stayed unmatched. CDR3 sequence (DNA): TGTGCCAGCGGGACGGGAGGGGGCACCGGGGAGCTGTTTTTT. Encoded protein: CASGTGGGTGELFF.

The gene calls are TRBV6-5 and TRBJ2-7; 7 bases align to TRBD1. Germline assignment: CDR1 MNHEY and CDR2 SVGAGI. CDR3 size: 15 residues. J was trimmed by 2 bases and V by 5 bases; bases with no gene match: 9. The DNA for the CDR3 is TGTGCCAGCAGTAGAGGGACAGCCAGTACCTACGAGCAGTACTTC. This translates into CASSRGTASTYEQYF.

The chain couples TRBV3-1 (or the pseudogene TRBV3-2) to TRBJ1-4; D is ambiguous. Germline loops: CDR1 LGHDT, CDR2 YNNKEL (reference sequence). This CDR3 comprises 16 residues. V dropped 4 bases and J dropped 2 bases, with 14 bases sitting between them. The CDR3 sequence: CASSRKIRMTNEKLFF. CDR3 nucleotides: TGTGCCAGCAGCCGAAAGATACGTATGACTAATGAAAAACTGTTTTTT.

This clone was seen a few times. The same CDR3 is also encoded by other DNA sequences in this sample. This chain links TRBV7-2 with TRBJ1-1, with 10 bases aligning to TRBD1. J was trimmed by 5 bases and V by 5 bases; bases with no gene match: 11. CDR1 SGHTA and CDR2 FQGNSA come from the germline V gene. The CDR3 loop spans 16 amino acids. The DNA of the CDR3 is TGTGCCAGCAGCCCGATAGTGGGACAGGGGATAACTGAAGCTTTCTTT. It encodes CASSPIVGQGITEAFF.

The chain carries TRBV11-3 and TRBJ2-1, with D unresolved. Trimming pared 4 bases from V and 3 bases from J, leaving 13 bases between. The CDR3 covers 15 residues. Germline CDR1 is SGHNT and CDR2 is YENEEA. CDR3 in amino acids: CASSSFPTDYNEQFF. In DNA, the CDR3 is TGTGCCAGCAGCTCCTTCCCTACTGACTACAATGAGCAGTTCTTC.

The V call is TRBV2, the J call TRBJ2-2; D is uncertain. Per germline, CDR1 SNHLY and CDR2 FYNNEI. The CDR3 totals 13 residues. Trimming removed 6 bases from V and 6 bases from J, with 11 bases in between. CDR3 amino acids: CASRNLGPGELFF. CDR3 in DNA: TGTGCCAGCAGGAATCTAGGACCCGGGGAGCTGTTTTTT.

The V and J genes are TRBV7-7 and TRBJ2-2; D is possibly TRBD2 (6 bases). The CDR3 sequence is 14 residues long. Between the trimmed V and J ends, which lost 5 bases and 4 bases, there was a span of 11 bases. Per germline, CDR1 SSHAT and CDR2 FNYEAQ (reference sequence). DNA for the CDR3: TGTGCCAGCAGCCCGACTAGGACCACCGGGGAGCTGTTTTTT. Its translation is CASSPTRTTGELFF.

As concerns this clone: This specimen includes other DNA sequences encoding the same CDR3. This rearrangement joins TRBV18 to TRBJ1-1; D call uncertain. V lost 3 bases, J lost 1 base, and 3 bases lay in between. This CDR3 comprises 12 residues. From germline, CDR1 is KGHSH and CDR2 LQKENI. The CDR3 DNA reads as TGTGCCAGCTCACCGGGGAACACTGAAGCTTTCTTT. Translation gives CASSPGNTEAFF.

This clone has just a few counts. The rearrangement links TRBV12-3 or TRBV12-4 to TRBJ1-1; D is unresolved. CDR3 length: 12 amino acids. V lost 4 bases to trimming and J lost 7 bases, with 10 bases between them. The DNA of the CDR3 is TGTGCCAGCAGTTCGGCGGCAGGTGAAGCTTTCTTT. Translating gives CASSSAAGEAFF.